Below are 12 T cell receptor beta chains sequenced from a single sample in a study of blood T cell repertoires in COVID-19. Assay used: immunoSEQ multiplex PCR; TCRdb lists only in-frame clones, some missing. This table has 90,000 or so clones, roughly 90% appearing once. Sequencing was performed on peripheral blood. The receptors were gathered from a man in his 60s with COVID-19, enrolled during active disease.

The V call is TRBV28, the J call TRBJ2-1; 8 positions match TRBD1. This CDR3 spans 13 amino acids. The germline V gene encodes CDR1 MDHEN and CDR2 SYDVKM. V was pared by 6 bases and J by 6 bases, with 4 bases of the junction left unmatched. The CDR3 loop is CASSSGTGNEQFF. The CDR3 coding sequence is TGTGCCAGCAGCTCCGGGACAGGCAATGAGCAGTTCTTC. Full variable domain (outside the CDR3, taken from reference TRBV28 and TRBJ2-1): DVKVTQSSRYLVKRTGEKVFLECVQDMDHENMFWYRQDPGLGLRLIYFSYDVKMKEKGDIPEGYSVSREKKERFSLILESASTNQTSMYLCASSSGTGNEQFFGPGTRLTVL.

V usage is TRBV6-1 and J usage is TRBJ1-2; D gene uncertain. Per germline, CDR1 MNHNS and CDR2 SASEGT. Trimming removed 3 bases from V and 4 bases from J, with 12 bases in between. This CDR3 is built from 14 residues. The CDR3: CASSDPGSFYGYTF. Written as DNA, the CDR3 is TGTGCCAGCAGTGACCCAGGTTCTTTCTATGGCTACACCTTC.

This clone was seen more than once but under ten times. CDR3 residues: CSVEGHREYNEQFF. Written as DNA, the CDR3 is TGCAGCGTTGAAGGTCACAGGGAATACAATGAGCAGTTCTTC. This rearrangement joins TRBV29-1 to TRBJ2-1; D might be TRBD1 (6 bases). V lost 1 base, J lost 4 bases, and 11 bases lay in between. This CDR3 region has 14 residues. CDR1 and CDR2 from the germline V gene are SQVTM and ANQGSEA.

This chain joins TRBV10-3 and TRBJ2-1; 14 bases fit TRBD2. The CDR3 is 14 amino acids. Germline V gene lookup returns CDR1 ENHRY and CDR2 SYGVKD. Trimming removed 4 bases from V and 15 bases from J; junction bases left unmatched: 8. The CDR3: CAISGGLAGEGAFF. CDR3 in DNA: TGTGCCATCAGTGGGGGACTAGCGGGAGAAGGGGCGTTCTTC.

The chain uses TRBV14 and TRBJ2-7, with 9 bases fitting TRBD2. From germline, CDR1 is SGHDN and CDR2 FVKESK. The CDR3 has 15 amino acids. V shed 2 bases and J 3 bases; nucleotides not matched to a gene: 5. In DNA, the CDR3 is TGTGCCAGCAGCCAATTAGCGGGAGAGGTCTACGAGCAGTACTTC. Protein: CASSQLAGEVYEQYF.

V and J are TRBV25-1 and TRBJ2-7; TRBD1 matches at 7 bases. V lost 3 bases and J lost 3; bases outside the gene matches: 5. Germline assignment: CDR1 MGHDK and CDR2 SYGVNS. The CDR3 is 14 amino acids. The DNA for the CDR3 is TGTGCCAGCAGTGACAGGACAGGATACTACGAGCAGTACTTC. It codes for CASSDRTGYYEQYF.

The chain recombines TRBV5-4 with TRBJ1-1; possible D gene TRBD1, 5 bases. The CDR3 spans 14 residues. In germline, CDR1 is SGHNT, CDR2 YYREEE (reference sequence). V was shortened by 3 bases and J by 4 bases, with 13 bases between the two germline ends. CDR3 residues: CASSWDSSATEAFF. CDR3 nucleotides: TGTGCCAGCAGCTGGGACTCCTCGGCCACTGAAGCTTTCTTT.

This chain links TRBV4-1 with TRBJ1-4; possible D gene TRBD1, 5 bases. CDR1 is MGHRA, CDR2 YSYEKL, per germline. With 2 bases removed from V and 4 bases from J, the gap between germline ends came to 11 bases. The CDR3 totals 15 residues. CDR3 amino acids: CASSQKGVDNEKLFF. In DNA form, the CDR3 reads TGCGCCAGCAGCCAAAAAGGGGTGGATAATGAAAAACTGTTTTTT.

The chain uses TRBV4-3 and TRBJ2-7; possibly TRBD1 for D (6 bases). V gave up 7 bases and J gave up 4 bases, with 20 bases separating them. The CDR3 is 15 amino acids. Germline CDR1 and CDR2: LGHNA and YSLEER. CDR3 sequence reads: CASTVDRTQSYEQYF. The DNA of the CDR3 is TGCGCCAGCACGGTCGACAGGACACAATCTTACGAGCAGTACTTC.

CDR3 coding DNA: TGCGCCAGCAGCTTCGGGCAGGGGAATTCACCCCTCCACTTT. It translates to CASSFGQGNSPLHF. The chain couples TRBV5-1 to TRBJ1-6, with D maybe TRBD1 (6 bases). The CDR3 is made up of 14 amino acids. V lost 2 bases and J lost 7, with 10 bases in between. Germline assignment: CDR1 SGHRS and CDR2 YFSETQ. The whole variable domain, filled in from reference TRBV5-1 and TRBJ1-6, reads KAGVTQTPRYLIKTRGQQVTLSCSPISGHRSVSWYQQTPGQGLQFLFEYFSETQRNKGNFPGRFSGRQFSNSRSEMNVSTLELGDSALYLCASSFGQGNSPLHFGNGTRLTVT.

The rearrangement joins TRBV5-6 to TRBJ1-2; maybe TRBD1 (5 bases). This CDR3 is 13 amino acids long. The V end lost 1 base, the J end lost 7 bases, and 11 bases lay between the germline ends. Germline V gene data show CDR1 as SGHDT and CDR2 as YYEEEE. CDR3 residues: CASSLQGQPGYTF. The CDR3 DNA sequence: TGTGCCAGCAGCTTGCAGGGTCAACCTGGCTACACCTTC.

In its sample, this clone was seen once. The DNA for the CDR3 is TGTGCCAGTCAACAGGGGGCGCGGACCGGGGAGCTGTTTTTT. This encodes CASQQGARTGELFF. This chain connects TRBV19 to TRBJ2-2; 9 bases are a match to TRBD1. With V trimmed by 8 bases and J by 5 bases, 6 bases remained unmatched. From germline, CDR1 is LNHDA and CDR2 SQIVND (reference sequence). There are 14 residues in the CDR3.